This TCR beta chain was retrieved from a study of CD8+ T cells in alopecia areata. About the research overall: The drug, oral tofacitinib, was given to treated patients at 5 to 10 mg twice daily. People stayed on tofacitinib for 6 to 18 months, then stopped the drug for 6 months.

V trimming: 3 bases; J trimming: 1 base; junction bases outside the gene matches: 4. The CDR3 is 15 amino acids. Per germline, CDR1 SNHLY and CDR2 FYNNEI. Lesional scalp tissue (obtained by punch biopsy) and peripheral blood were collected from alopecia areata patients. It was cDNA, reverse transcribed from extracted RNA, that served as the sequencing template. The table came from immunoSEQ multiplex PCR; TCRdb's copy has only in-frame clones and leaves some out. The table lists 120,000 or so clones, more than 30% of them singletons. Sequenced input: CD4+ T cells sorted from blood. The clonotype was recovered from a human donor with alopecia areata. The chain combines TRBV2 with TRBJ2-3; 7 nucleotides agree with TRBD2. The CDR3 loop is CASSDGLAGTDTQYF. The CDR3 nucleotides are TGTGCCAGCAGTGATGGTCTAGCGGGCACAGATACGCAGTATTTT.